This T cell receptor (beta chain) was found in a study of T cells in localized non-small cell lung cancer. The data were produced by immunoSEQ multiplex PCR, yet TCRdb's version contains in-frame clones alone and is incomplete. This table has more than 15,000 clones, approximately 89% appearing once. CDR3 length equals 13 residues. V shed 7 bases and J shed 9 bases, with 13 bases lying between them. Looked up from germline, CDR1 is SNHLY and CDR2 is FYNNEI. The chain uses TRBV2 and TRBJ1-6; D is possibly TRBD1 (6 bases). Sequences were derived from peripheral blood, sampled before any cancer treatment. The TCR comes from a female donor of 60 years or more with stage III squamous cell lung carcinoma. The CDR3 DNA is TGTGCCAGCAAGGGGGTGGGGATTTCACCCCTCCACTTT. The encoded protein is CASKGVGISPLHF.